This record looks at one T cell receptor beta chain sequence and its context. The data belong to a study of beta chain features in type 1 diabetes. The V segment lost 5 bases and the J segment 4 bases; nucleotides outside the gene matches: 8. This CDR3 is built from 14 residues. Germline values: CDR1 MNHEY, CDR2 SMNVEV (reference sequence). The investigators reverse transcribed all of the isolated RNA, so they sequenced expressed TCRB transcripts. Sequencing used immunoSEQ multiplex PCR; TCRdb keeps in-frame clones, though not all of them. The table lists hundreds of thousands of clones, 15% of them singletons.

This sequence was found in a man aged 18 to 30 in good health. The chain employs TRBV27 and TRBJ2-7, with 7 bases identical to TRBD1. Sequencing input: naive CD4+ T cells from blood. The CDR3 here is CASSRRDSSYEQYF. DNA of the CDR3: TGTGCCAGCAGTCGAAGGGACAGCTCTTACGAGCAGTACTTC.